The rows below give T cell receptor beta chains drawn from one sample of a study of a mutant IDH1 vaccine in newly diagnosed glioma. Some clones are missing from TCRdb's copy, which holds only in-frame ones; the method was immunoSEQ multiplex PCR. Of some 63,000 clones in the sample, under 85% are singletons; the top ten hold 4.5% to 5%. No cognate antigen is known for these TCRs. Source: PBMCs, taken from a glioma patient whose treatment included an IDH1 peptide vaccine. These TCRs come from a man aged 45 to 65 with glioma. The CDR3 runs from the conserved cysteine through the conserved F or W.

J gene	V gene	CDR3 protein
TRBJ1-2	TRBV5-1	CASSLQQSYGYTF
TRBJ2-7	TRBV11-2	CASSLAAAPFYEQYF
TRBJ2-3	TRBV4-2	CASSQDHDTQYF
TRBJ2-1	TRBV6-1	CASLTAWGGYNEQFF
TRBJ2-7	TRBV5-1	CASSPGGQRVGGGYEQYF
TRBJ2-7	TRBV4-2	CASSPDGTYEQYF
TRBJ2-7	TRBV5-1	CASSNVRSYEQYF
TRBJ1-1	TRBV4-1	CASSARAERATEAFF
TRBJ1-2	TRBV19	CASSIGGNGYTF
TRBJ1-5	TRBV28	CAGGAGLIHQPQHF
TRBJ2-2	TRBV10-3	CAITAEWGELFF
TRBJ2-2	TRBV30	CAWRRTGTTGELFF
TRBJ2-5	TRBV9	CASSGARGAQYF
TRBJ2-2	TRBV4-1	CASSQGGSGGVNTGELFF
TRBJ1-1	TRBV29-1	CSVALDRDTEAFF
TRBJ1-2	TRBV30	CAWSVDSRYGYTF
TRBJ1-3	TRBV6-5	CASSYGRAGNTIYF
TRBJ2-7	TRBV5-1	CASQGSYEQYF
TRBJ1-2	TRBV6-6	CASSYAQWSYTF
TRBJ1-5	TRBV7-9	CASSLGGAGWGNQPQHF
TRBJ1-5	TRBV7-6	CASSFEGQPQHF
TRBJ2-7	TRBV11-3	CASSLADCAVEQYF
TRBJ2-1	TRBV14	CASSQVGGVTEQFF
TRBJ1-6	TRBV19	CASGQESPLHF
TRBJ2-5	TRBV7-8	CASSPGAGVRETQYF
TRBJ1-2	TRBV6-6	CASSSRDKRYTF
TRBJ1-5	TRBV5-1	CASSLTGRGNQPQHF
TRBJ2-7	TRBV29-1	CSVVPDGSYEQYF
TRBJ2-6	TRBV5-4	CASSTLESGANVLTF
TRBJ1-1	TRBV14	CASSLAGVKNTEAFF
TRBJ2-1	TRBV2	CASSESWDRTFRNEQFF
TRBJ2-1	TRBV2	CASTGLAGNEQFF
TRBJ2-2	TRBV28	CASSAVAIGLGGELFF
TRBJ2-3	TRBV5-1	CASRDTSGGTDTQYF
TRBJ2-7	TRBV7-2	CASSLRGGTTSYEQYF
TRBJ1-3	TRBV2	CASSGTEISSGNTIYF
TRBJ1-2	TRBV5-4	CASSSRDRGVGYTF
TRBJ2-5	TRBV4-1	CASSPPGAGQETQYF
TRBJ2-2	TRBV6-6	CASSYEPGQGVGELFF
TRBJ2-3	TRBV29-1	CSVETSNSVRHTDTQYF
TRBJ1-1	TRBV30	CAWSVIGAEAFF
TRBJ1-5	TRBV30	CACAAFGGNQPQHF
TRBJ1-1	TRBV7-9	CASSPLRGTGNTEAFF
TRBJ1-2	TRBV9	CASSETGVSYGYTF
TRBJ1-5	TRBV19	CASSTGARRQPQHF
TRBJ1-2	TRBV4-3	CASSQDEAGWHYGYTF
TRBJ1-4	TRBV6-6	CASRTGSNEKLFF
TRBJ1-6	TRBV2	CASSEEGYSPLHF